This entry is about one TCR beta chain. The data were taken from a study of blood T cell repertoires in COVID-19. CDR1 LNHDA and CDR2 SQIVND come from the germline V gene (reference sequence). The CDR3 has 12 residues. V lost 6 bases to trimming and J lost 7 bases, with 9 bases between them. In the original processing: Nucleated cell counts were estimated from reference gene primer amplification. Profiling relied on immunoSEQ multiplex PCR, and the TCRdb table lists in-frame clones only, not all of them. V and J calls and clone size come straight from that table; D and trimming were deduced from the DNA. The sample records around 220,000 clones, 80% being singletons.

Material for sequencing was PBMCs or T cells enriched from blood (not recorded which). The genes are TRBV19 and TRBJ1-4; D gene unclear. The receptor comes from a middle-aged woman with acute COVID-19. The CDR3 nucleotides are TGTGCCAGTAGGGGCCTTGGTGAAAAACTGTTTTTT. Protein product: CASRGLGEKLFF.